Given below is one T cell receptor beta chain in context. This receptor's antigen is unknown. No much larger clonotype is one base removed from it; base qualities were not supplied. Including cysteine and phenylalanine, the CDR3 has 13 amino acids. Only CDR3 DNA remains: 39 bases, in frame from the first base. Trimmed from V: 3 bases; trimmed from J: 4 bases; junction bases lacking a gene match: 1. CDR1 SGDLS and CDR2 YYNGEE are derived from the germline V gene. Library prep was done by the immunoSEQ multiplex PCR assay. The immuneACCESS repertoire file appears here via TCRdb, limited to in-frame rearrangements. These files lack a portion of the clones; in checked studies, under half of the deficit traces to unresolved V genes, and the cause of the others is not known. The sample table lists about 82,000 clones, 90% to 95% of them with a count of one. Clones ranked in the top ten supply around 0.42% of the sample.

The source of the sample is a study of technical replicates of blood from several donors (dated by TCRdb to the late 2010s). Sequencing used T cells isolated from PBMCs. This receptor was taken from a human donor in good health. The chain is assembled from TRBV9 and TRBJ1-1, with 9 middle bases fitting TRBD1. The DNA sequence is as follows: TGTGCCAGCAGCGGGGGACAGGGCACTGAAGCTTTCTTT. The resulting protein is CASSGGQGTEAFF.